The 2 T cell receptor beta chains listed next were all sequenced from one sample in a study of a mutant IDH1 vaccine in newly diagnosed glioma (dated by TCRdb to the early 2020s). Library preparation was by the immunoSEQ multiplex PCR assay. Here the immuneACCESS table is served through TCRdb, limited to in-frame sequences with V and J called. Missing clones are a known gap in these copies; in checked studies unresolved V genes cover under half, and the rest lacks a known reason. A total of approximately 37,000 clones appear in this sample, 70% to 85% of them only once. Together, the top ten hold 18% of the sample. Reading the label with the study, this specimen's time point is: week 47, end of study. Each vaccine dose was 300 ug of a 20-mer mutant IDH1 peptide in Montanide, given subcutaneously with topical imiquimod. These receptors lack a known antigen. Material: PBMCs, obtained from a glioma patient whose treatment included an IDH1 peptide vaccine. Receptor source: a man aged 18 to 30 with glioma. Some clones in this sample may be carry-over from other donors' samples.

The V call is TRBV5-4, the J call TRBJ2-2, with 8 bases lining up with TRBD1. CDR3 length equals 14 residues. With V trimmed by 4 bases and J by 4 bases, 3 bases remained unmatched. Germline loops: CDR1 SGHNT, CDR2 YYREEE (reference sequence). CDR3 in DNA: TGTGCCAGCAGCCAGGGGGCGCGCACCGGGGAGCTGTTTTTT. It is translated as CASSQGARTGELFF.

The CDR3 sequence is CATLLGNEQYF. In nucleotides, the CDR3 is TGTGCCACCCTTTTAGGAAACGAGCAGTACTTC. V is TRBV10-3 and J is TRBJ2-7; D gene uncertain. CDR1 ENHRY and CDR2 SYGVKD come from the germline V gene. The CDR3 length is 11 residues. V lost 10 bases and J 5 bases, leaving 12 bases between the germline ends.